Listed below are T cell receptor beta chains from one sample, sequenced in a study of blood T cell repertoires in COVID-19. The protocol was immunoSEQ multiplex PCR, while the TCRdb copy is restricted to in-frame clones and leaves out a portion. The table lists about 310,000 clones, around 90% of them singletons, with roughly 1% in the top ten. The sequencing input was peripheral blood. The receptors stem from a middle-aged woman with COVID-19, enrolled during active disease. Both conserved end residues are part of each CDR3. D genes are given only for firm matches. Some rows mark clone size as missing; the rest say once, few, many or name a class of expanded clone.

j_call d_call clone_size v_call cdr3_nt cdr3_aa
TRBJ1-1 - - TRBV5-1 TGCGCCAGCAGCTTGGTCTTGAACACTGAAGCTTTCTTT CASSLVLNTEAFF
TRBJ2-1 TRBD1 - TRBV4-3 TGCGCCAGCAGCCAAAGACCACAGGGGACCTACAATGAGCAGTTCTTC CASSQRPQGTYNEQFF
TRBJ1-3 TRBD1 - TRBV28 TGTGCCAGCAGTCCCGCTGGGACAGGGGGTCAGAGCTCTGGAAACACCATATATTTT CASSPAGTGGQSSGNTIYF
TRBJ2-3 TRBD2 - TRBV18 TGTGCCAGCTTCGGACTAGCGGGGGGCACAGATACGCAGTATTTT CASFGLAGGTDTQYF
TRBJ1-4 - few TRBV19 TGTGCCAGTAGTGCGGGACGCATTAATGAAAAACTGTTTTTT CASSAGRINEKLFF
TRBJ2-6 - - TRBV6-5 TGTGCCAGCAGTTACATTGGAGGCTCTGGGGCCAACGTCCTGACTTTC CASSYIGGSGANVLTF
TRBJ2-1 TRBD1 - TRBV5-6 TGTGCCAGCAGCTTGGGACAGGGGAGTGGGTACAATGAGCAGTTCTTC CASSLGQGSGYNEQFF
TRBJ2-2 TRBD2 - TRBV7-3 TGTGCCAGCAGCCCGACTAGCGTACGAACCGGGGAGCTGTTTTTT CASSPTSVRTGELFF
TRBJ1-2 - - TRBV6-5 TGTGCCAGCAGTTACTCCACAGGGCTGGGATATGGCTACACCTTC CASSYSTGLGYGYTF
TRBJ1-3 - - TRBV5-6 TGTGCCAGCAGCCCTACGGCCAGGTCATCTGGAAACACCATATATTTT CASSPTARSSGNTIYF
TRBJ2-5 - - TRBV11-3 TGTGCCAGCAGCTTTGGCGGGGGCCCCCAAGAGACCCAGTACTTC CASSFGGGPQETQYF
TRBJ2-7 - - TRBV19 TGTGCCAGTAGTCTGGGGCAGGGGGGAACCTACGAGCAGTACTTC CASSLGQGGTYEQYF
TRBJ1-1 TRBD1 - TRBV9 TGTGCCAGCAGCCCCCGGGGACAGCCGAACACTGAAGCTTTCTTT CASSPRGQPNTEAFF
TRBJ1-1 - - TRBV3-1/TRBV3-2 TGTGCCAGCAGCCCACCAGGGTTCGACACTGAAGCTTTCTTT CASSPPGFDTEAFF
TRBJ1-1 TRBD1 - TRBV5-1 TGCGCCAGCAGCTTGGGGGACAGGATTACGATGAACACTGAAGCTTTCTTT CASSLGDRITMNTEAFF
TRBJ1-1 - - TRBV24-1 TGTGCCACCAGTGACAAAACAGGGTTCCCCTACACTGAAGCTTTCTTT CATSDKTGFPYTEAFF
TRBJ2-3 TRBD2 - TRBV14 TGTGCCAGCAGGCTAGCGGGGGGCACAGATACGCAGTATTTT CASRLAGGTDTQYF